This TCR beta chain is from a study of cytomegalovirus exposure and HLA in healthy donors. General study results and limits: There were some V segments, including TRBV6-2 and TRBV6-3, excluded as indistinguishable. Presence/absence analyses took donor sequencing depth as roughly uniform. Cytomegalovirus-associated TCR beta chains were listed, numbering 164.

Unrecorded immune exposure was likely among donors, who were nominally healthy when sampled. The CDR3 has 16 residues. Per germline, CDR1 MNHEY and CDR2 SVGAGI. The V and J ends lost 4 bases and 4 bases respectively, with 17 bases between them. A remark on this clone: Antigen: not known.

In the PCR, 60 Vbeta and 13 Jbeta primers were used. Generated by immunoSEQ multiplex PCR, the TCRdb table keeps only in-frame clones and is missing some. The sample has over 130,000 clones, more than 70% seen once. The clonotype comes from a man aged 50 to 59 in good health and CMV-seronegative. The sequenced sample consisted of PBMCs. V is TRBV6-5 and J is TRBJ1-3; tentative D call: TRBD1 (5 bases). Here the CDR3 reads CASSLGTSAPGNTIYF. DNA for the CDR3: TGTGCCAGCAGTTTAGGGACTTCAGCTCCCGGAAACACCATATATTTT.